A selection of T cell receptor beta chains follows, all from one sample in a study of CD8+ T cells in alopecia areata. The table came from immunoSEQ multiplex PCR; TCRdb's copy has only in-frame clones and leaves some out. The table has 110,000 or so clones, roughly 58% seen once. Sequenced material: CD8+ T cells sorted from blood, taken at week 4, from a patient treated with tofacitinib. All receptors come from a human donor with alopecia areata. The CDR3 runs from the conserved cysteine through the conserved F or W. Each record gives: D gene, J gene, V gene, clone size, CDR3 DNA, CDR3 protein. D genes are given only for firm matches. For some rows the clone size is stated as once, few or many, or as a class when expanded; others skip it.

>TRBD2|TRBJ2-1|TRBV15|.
TGTGCCACCAGCCCCCGGCGGGGGGGCCTTGAGCAGTTCTTC
CATSPRRGGLEQFF
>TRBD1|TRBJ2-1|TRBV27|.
TGTGCCAGCAGTCCAGGGACAGGCGACAATGAGCAGTTCTTC
CASSPGTGDNEQFF
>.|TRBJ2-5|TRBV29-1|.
TGCAGCGTTGCTCACGACCAAGAGACCCAGTACTTC
CSVAHDQETQYF
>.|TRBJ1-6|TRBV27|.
TGTGCCAGCAGTCCGTGGGACCGAGATTCACCCCTCCACTTT
CASSPWDRDSPLHF
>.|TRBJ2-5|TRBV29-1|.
TGCAGCGTTGAGGTCGCGGAGGCCCCGGGGATGACCCAGTACTTC
CSVEVAEAPGMTQYF
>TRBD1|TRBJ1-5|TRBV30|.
TGTGCCTGGAGTGTACGGACAGGGGGCCTTCAGCCCCAGCATTTT
CAWSVRTGGLQPQHF
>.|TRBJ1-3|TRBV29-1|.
TGCAGCGCGCAGGGGTCCGGAAACACCATATATTTT
CSAQGSGNTIYF
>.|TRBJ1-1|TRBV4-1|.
TGCGCCAGCAGCCAAGCTGGGTCGAACACTGAAGCTTTCTTT
CASSQAGSNTEAFF
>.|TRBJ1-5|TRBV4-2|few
TGTGCCAGCAGCCAAGAGGTCGGGGGGCGGAATCAGCCCCAGCATTTT
CASSQEVGGRNQPQHF
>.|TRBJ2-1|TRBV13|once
TGTGCCAGCCAGACCGGTTCCTACAATGAGCAGTTCTTC
CASQTGSYNEQFF
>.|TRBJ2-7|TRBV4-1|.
TGCGCCAGCAGCCATCTTCTCCCAGGGGCCGAGCAGTACTTC
CASSHLLPGAEQYF
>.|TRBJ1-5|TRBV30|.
TGTGCCTGGAGTATTATGGTGAGCCAGCCCCAGCATTTT
CAWSIMVSQPQHF
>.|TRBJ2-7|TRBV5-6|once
TGTGCCAGCAGCTTGGTAGGGACGGGGGACGAGCAGTACTTC
CASSLVGTGDEQYF
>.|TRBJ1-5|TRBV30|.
TGTGCCTGGAATCGGGAAGGACAGCCCCAGCATTTT
CAWNREGQPQHF
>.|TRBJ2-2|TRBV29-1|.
TGCAGCGCCGTTTCCTGGACAGCGAACACCGGGGAGCTGTTTTTT
CSAVSWTANTGELFF
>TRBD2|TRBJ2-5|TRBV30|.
TGTGCCTGGGCAACCGGGACTAGCGGGGGAGAGACCCAGTACTTC
CAWATGTSGGETQYF
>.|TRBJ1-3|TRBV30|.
TGTGCCTGGAGTGTGGAAGAAGGGGCTTTATATTTT
CAWSVEEGALYF
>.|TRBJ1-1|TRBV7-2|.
TGTGCCAGCAGCATCAGGGGTACTGAAGCTTTCTTT
CASSIRGTEAFF
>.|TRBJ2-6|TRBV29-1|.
TGCAGCGTTGAAGAAAGGGCTGGGGCCAACGTCCTGACTTTC
CSVEERAGANVLTF
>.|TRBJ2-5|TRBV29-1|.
TGCAGCGTAGAGGAGGGCGAGACCCAGTACTTC
CSVEEGETQYF
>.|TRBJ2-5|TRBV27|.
TGTGCCAGCAGGAAACAGCATCAAGAGACCCAGTACTTC
CASRKQHQETQYF
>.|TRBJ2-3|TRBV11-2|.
TGTGCCAGCAGCCAAACCACAGATACGCAGTATTTT
CASSQTTDTQYF
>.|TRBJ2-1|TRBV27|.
TGTGCCAGCAGTTTATTGGACTCATACAATGAGCAGTTCTTC
CASSLLDSYNEQFF
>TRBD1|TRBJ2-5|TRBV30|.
TGTGCCCGAGGGACAGGGGACCGAGAGACCCAGTACTTC
CARGTGDRETQYF
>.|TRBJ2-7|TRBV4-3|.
TGCGCCAGCAGCCAAGATGACAGAAGTCCCTCCTACGAGCAGTACTTC
CASSQDDRSPSYEQYF
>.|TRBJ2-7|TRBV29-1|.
TGCAGCGCGGAGAATCCCGGGAGCTCCTACGAGCAGTACTTC
CSAENPGSSYEQYF
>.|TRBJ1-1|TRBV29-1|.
TGCAGATCCCGGGGGTTAACTGAAGCTTTCTTT
CRSRGLTEAFF
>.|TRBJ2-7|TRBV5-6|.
TGTGCCAGCAGCTTGGAAGGGGAAGCCTACGAGCAGTACTTC
CASSLEGEAYEQYF
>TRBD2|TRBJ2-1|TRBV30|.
TGTGCCTGGTTTGGGGGACTAGCGGGGTCTGAGCAGTTCTTC
CAWFGGLAGSEQFF
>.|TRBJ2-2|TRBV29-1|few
TGCAGCGTTGCACCACGGGGACGGGAGACCGGGGAGCTGTTTTTT
CSVAPRGRETGELFF
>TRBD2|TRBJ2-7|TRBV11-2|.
TGTGCCAGCAGCTTTGGGGGGGCCTACGAGCAGTACTTC
CASSFGGAYEQYF
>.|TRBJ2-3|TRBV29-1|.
TGCAGCGCCCCCACAGATACGCAGTATTTT
CSAPTDTQYF
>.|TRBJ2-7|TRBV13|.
TGTGCCAGCAGCTTAAAGGGCTACGAGCAGTACTTC
CASSLKGYEQYF
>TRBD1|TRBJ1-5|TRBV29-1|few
TGCAGCGTTCCGGGACAGGGCAATCAGCCCCAGCATTTT
CSVPGQGNQPQHF
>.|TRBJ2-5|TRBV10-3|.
TGTGCCATCAGTCAAGAAATCCGGGACTTGGGGGACCAGTACTTC
CAISQEIRDLGDQYF
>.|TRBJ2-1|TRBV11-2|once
TGTGCCAGCAGTCAGTATCTGGGGGATAGCTCCTACAATGAGCAGTTCTTC
CASSQYLGDSSYNEQFF
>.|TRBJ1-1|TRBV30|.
TGTGCCTGGAGTCCGATGGGGAGGGGGGACACTGAAGCTTTCTTT
CAWSPMGRGDTEAFF
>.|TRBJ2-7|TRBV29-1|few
TGCAGCGTTGAAGTGGGCTCCTACGAGCAGTACTTC
CSVEVGSYEQYF
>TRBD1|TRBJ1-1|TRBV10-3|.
TGTGCCATCAGTGAAACAACAAGGGGGCCGGGGAACACTGAAGCTTTCTTT
CAISETTRGPGNTEAFF
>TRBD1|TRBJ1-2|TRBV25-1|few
TGTGCCAGCAGTGGACCACAGGGGGCGCCTGTTCCGGACTATGGCTACACCTTC
CASSGPQGAPVPDYGYTF
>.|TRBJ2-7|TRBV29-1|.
TGCAGCGTTGAGCTTTTGGGGCCCGCAGCCCGGACAGTCTACGAGCAGTACTTC
CSVELLGPAARTVYEQYF
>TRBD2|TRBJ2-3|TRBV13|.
TGTGCCAGCGGCGGGAGACAGCGCGGCGTGGATTTT
CASGGRQRGVDF
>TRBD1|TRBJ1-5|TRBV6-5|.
TGTGCCAGCAGTTACACCAGGGGGGGGCTGAATCAGCCCCAGCATTTT
CASSYTRGGLNQPQHF
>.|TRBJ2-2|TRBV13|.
TGTGCCAGCAGTTCCCAGGGCGGCGGGGAGCTGTTTTTT
CASSSQGGGELFF
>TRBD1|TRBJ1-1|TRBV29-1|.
TGCAGCGTTGAAGGGGATGGACAGGGGAAGGCTTTCTTT
CSVEGDGQGKAFF
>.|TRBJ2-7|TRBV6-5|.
TGTGCCAGCAGTTACCGGGAGAGGGGCGAGCAGTACTTC
CASSYRERGEQYF